This T cell receptor beta chain was sequenced during a study of PD-1 blockade in classical Hodgkin lymphoma. Points from the study as a whole: Diversity in CD4+ TCRs, unlike that measured in CD8+ TCRs, had risen significantly by C4D1. Later analyses included only patients treated at least 1 year post-ASCT.

The CDR3 spans 14 residues. Germline CDR1 is SGHTA and CDR2 is FQGTGA. With V trimmed by 5 bases and J by 4 bases, 5 bases remained unmatched. In the case of this clone: Its antigen remains unidentified.

Every patient relapsed after autologous stem cell transplantation, and brentuximab vedotin exposure varied. Sequencing used immunoSEQ multiplex PCR; TCRdb keeps in-frame clones, though not all of them. Here the sample spans about 98,000 clones, 81% being singletons. This TCR was sampled from a human donor with classical Hodgkin lymphoma. The chain combines TRBV7-3 with TRBJ2-7; 10 nucleotides agree with TRBD1. The source was peripheral blood mononuclear cells (PBMCs), collected before the second cycle of nivolumab. CDR3 in DNA: TGTGCCAGCAGCCCGCCGGGACAGGGGTACGAGCAGTACTTC. This codes for CASSPPGQGYEQYF.